This T cell receptor beta chain is drawn from a study of blood T cell repertoires in COVID-19. Measured with immunoSEQ multiplex PCR; TCRdb has only the in-frame clones, and not every one. The table has some 250,000 clones, 82% seen once. The CDR3 runs to 15 residues. Looked up from germline, CDR1 is KGHDR and CDR2 is SFDVKD. V was clipped by 3 bases and J by 3 bases, with 12 bases between them. The rearrangement joins TRBV24-1 to TRBJ2-3; no clear D. This TCR came from a middle-aged man who had recovered from COVID-19. The sample consisted of PBMCs or T cells enriched from blood (not recorded which). CDR3 nucleotides: TGTGCCACCAGTGATACAAGGAAGGAGACAGATACGCAGTATTTT. Encoded protein: CATSDTRKETDTQYF.